This entry lists 12 T cell receptor beta chains sequenced from one sample in a study of shared clonotypes between healthy human individuals. Method: immunoSEQ multiplex PCR; TCRdb's copy keeps in-frame clones and lacks some. This repertoire shows 2 million to 2.5 million clones, nearly 97% found once; its top ten account for roughly 0.13%. The specimen sequenced was naive CD4+ T cells sorted from blood. The subset is: CD45RA+ positively selected. The receptor source for this set is a man between 18 and 35 years old in good health.

The rearrangement uses TRBV10-1 and TRBJ2-2; D is unclear. The CDR3 covers 14 residues. CDR1 is WNHNN and CDR2 is SYGVQD in the germline V gene (reference sequence). V lost 8 bases, J lost 1 base, and 11 bases lay in between. CDR3 residues: CASQAMGNTGELFF. The CDR3 bases are TGCGCCAGCCAAGCGATGGGGAACACCGGGGAGCTGTTTTTT.

The V call is TRBV30, the J call TRBJ1-4; 9 nucleotides align to TRBD1. V shed 3 bases, J shed 8 bases, and the junction held 10 bases outside the gene matches. CDR1 is GTSNPN, CDR2 SVGIG, per germline (reference sequence). The CDR3 runs 15 residues. The CDR3 DNA follows: TGTGCCTGGAGCGGTTTCGGGACAGGGTTCGAAAAACTGTTTTTT. Protein: CAWSGFGTGFEKLFF.

The rearrangement uses TRBV13 and TRBJ1-3; no clear D gene. The germline gives CDR1 PRHDT, CDR2 FYEKMQ (reference sequence). CDR3 length equals 11 residues. Trimming pared 5 bases from V and 3 bases from J, leaving 2 bases between. The CDR3 loop is CASSSGNTIYF. The CDR3 nucleotides are TGTGCCAGCAGCAGTGGAAACACCATATATTTT.

The gene calls are TRBV5-4 and TRBJ2-7, with 7 bases lining up with TRBD1. V dropped 3 bases and J dropped 1; count of bases not matched to a gene: 7. Germline CDR1 is SGHNT and CDR2 is YYREEE (reference sequence). The CDR3 is 15 residues long. CDR3 amino acids: CASSSGWDRSYEQYF. CDR3 DNA: TGTGCCAGCAGCTCAGGATGGGACAGATCCTACGAGCAGTACTTC.

The gene calls are TRBV5-6 and TRBJ2-7; D is unresolved. V was pared by 1 base and J by 7 bases, with 12 bases between. Looked up from germline, CDR1 is SGHDT and CDR2 is YYEEEE. The CDR3 is 13 amino acids. This CDR3 is CASSLNLGKEQYF. The CDR3 nucleotides are TGTGCCAGCAGCTTGAATCTGGGTAAAGAGCAGTACTTC.

The genes are TRBV5-1 and TRBJ2-7; D not certain. The CDR3 loop spans 15 amino acids. The V end lost 4 bases, the J end lost 1 base, and 15 bases lay between the germline ends. Germline CDR1 reads SGHRS; CDR2 reads YFSETQ. The CDR3 coding sequence is TGCGCCAGCAGCCCTGCCCCCATATCTTCCTACGAGCAGTACTTC. Protein sequence: CASSPAPISSYEQYF.

About this clone itself: Other DNA sequences in the same sample also yield this CDR3. The rearrangement links TRBV19 to TRBJ1-4; no firm D call. Germline CDR1 LNHDA, CDR2 SQIVND (reference sequence). Between the trimmed V and J ends, which lost 1 base and 0 bases, there was a span of 6 bases. CDR3 length equals 15 residues. The CDR3 DNA sequence: TGTGCCAGTAGTATAGGCGGAACAACTAATGAAAAACTGTTTTTT. It translates to CASSIGGTTNEKLFF. Based on the CDR3 plus reference TRBV19 and TRBJ1-4, the full variable domain is DGGITQSPKYLFRKEGQNVTLSCEQNLNHDAMYWYRQDPGQGLRLIYYSQIVNDFQKGDIAEGYSVSREKKESFPLTVTSAQKNPTAFYLCASSIGGTTNEKLFFGSGTQLSVL.

The rearrangement joins TRBV6-6 to TRBJ1-5; no firm D call. Trimming took 5 bases from V and 3 from J, leaving 2 bases between them. This CDR3 comprises 11 residues. The germline CDR1 and CDR2 sequences are MNHNY and SVGAGI (reference sequence). Here the CDR3 DNA reads TGTGCCAGCAGTGACAATCAGCCCCAGCATTTT. Translation: CASSDNQPQHF.

About this clone itself: This same CDR3 is encoded by further DNA sequences in the sample. This chain connects TRBV7-9 to TRBJ1-4; 9 nucleotides agree with TRBD1. This CDR3 spans 14 amino acids. Germline V gene lookup returns CDR1 SEHNR and CDR2 FQNEAQ (reference sequence). V lost 2 bases and J lost 6; bases outside the gene matches: 1. CDR3 nucleotides: TGTGCCAGCAGCTTAACAGGGGGCTATGAAAAACTGTTTTTT. Its protein product is CASSLTGGYEKLFF. Based on the CDR3 plus reference TRBV7-9 and TRBJ1-4, the full variable domain is DTGVSQNPRHKITKRGQNVTFRCDPISEHNRLYWYRQTLGQGPEFLTYFQNEAQLEKSRLLSDRFSAERPKGSFSTLEIQRTEQGDSAMYLCASSLTGGYEKLFFGSGTQLSVL.

The CDR3 nucleotides read TGCGCCAGCAGCCAACCGGACACGAGCTCCTACAATGAGCAGTTCTTC. Its protein is CASSQPDTSSYNEQFF. This rearrangement joins TRBV4-1 to TRBJ2-1; possible D gene TRBD1, 5 bases. The CDR3 has 16 residues. Germline V CDR1 and CDR2: MGHRA, YSYEKL. Between the trimmed V and J ends, which lost 2 bases and 0 bases, there was a span of 11 bases.

The rearrangement uses TRBV28 and TRBJ1-3; D uncertain. CDR1 MDHEN and CDR2 SYDVKM come from the germline V gene. V was trimmed by 2 bases and J by 3 bases, leaving 11 bases between them. The CDR3 consists of 15 residues. The CDR3 coding sequence is TGTGCCAGCAGTTTACCGGTGGATAGTGGAAACACCATATATTTT. Its protein is CASSLPVDSGNTIYF. Filled out from reference TRBV28 and TRBJ1-3, the complete variable domain reads DVKVTQSSRYLVKRTGEKVFLECVQDMDHENMFWYRQDPGLGLRLIYFSYDVKMKEKGDIPEGYSVSREKKERFSLILESASTNQTSMYLCASSLPVDSGNTIYFGEGSWLTVV.

V and J are TRBV14 and TRBJ1-2; no firm D call. The germline V and J ends were trimmed by 4 bases and 7 bases, with 13 bases remaining between them. Per germline, CDR1 SGHDN and CDR2 FVKESK. The CDR3 is 13 residues long. The CDR3 coding sequence is TGTGCCAGCAGCCGAGGCGGGTTGGGTGGCTACACCTTC. It codes for CASSRGGLGGYTF.